This TCR beta chain was identified during a study of beta chain features in type 1 diabetes (dated by TCRdb to 2017 to 2018). With regard to the full study: Mean age, gender distribution, total cell number and subset yield were not different between patients and healthy donors. A total of approximately 100,000,000 sorted cells were examined across all samples, and the number of cells per subset was strongly correlated with RNA yield. The study compared the TCRB repertoires of sorted circulating CD4+ T cell subsets in recently diagnosed type 1 diabetes patients with those in matched healthy donors. Regulatory and stem cell-like memory subsets were obtained from only 8 patients and roughly eight healthy donors, while naive and central memory subsets were obtained from all 30 or so donors.

The entire amount of isolated RNA was reverse transcribed using the High Capacity cDNA Reverse Transcription Kit, so the sequenced TCRB transcripts were expressed ones. Deep immunoSEQ sequencing was performed on naive, central memory and regulatory T cell samples, with an average of around 3.5 million total reads per sample. After sorted cells were lysed in RLT buffer, RNA was extracted with DNase-treated RNeasy Micro or Mini kits, with the choice depending on cell number. To prevent cross-contamination, each cell subset was processed individually, whereas patient and healthy donor samples were processed jointly. The immunoSEQ multiplex PCR was used to amplify TCRB sequences from cDNA, generating 87-bp fragments that spanned the CDR3 region. Sequencing of the amplicons was performed on the Illumina HiSeq platform. The study's own analysis went as follows. PCR bias was corrected computationally using synthetic template baselines, and reads within Hamming distance 2 were collapsed, with unmergeable singletons discarded. Reads were aligned against IMGT to assign V, D and J genes, CDR3 length and insertions or deletions at six rearrangement sites. Within each subset, clonotype counts were normalized to sorted cell number, after which true diversity and Gini coefficients were computed with the tcR R package. The overlap coefficient, calculated on TCRB nucleotide sequences, was used to measure repertoire sharing. As a proxy for the pre-selection repertoire, out-of-frame TCRB sequences from naive cells were analyzed. TCRdb mirrors the immuneACCESS table, restricted to in-frame sequences. Some clones are absent from its copies; in checked studies, under half trace to an unresolved V gene, and the reason for the others is unknown. Clone size and the V and J calls come from that table; the DNA yielded D and trimming. This sample lists around 500,000 clones; roughly an eighth were detected once. The top ten hold over 0.035% of the sample.

The study at large found these results: Only small numbers of individuals were included in the HLA sub-analyses, which left unresolved whether HLA type had any influence on TCRB rearrangement. In all four CD4+ subsets, TCRB CDR3 length was moderately but significantly shorter in type 1 diabetes patients. At VDJ recombination sites, patients with type 1 diabetes made fewer insertions and deleted more nucleotides, a pattern implying thymic rearrangement abnormalities. Because cDNA was sequenced instead of genomic DNA, activated cells with high expression could be over-represented, although the groups did not differ in activation or CD3 levels. PCR might favor shorter templates, but patient and control samples were amplified and corrected together, so any skew would affect both groups equally. Naive, central memory and regulatory TCRB repertoires appeared to be more similar among patients than among healthy donors.

As encoded in the germline V gene, CDR1 is KGHSH while CDR2 is LQKENI. The CDR3 covers 11 residues, taking in both the cysteine and the phenylalanine. CDR3 DNA is the only sequence kept; it has 33 bases, read in frame from the first base. The junction shows trimming of 5 bases on V and 5 bases on J, plus 7 bases between the germline ends. A single peripheral blood draw of around 100 mL on average was collected from each donor into heparinised tubes. A BD FACSAria II and a panel including CD45RO, CCR7, CD25, CD127, CD95 and CD27 were used to sort naive, central memory, regulatory and stem cell-like memory CD4+ T cells. All sorted populations exceeded 95% purity. PBMCs were separated immediately by Lymphoprep density gradient centrifugation and were stained directly, without being cultured. So that batch effects would be minimized, each experiment stained and sorted samples in pairs, pairing one healthy donor with one patient.

Note on this clone: Its antigen is not yet known. Per-base qualities were not stored, and no clone one base away is much larger. This sample also contains other DNA sequences that code for the same CDR3.

What was sequenced was naive CD4+ T cells from blood. This sample's cell subset or site label indicates: true naive CD4+ T cells. Recombination connected TRBV18 to TRBJ2-7; the D segment could be TRBD2, given 5 matching bases. This clonotype was sampled from a woman aged 18 to 35 in good health. The DNA sequence follows: TGTGCCAGCTCAAGCGGTAACGAGCAGTACTTC. It codes for CASSSGNEQYF. The reference TRBV18 and TRBJ2-7 proteins fill in what lies around the CDR3, so the full variable domain reads NAGVMQNPRHLVRRRGQEARLRCSPMKGHSHVYWYRQLPEEGLKFMVYLQKENIIDESGMPKERFSAEFPKEGPSILRIQQVVRGDSAAYFCASSSGNEQYFGPGTRLTVT.